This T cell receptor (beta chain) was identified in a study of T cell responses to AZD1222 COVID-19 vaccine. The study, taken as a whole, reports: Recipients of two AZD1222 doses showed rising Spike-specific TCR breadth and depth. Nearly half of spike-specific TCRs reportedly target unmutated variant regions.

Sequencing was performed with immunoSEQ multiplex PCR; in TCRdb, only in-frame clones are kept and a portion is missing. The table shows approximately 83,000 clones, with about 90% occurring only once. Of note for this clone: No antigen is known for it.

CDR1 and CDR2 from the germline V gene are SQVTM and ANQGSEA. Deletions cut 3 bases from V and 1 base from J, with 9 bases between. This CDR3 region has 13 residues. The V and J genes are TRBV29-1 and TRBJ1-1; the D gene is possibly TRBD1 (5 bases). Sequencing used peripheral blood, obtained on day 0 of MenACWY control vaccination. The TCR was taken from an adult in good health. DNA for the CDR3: TGCAGCGTTGAGGGCAGGGCGAACACTGAAGCTTTCTTT. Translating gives CSVEGRANTEAFF.